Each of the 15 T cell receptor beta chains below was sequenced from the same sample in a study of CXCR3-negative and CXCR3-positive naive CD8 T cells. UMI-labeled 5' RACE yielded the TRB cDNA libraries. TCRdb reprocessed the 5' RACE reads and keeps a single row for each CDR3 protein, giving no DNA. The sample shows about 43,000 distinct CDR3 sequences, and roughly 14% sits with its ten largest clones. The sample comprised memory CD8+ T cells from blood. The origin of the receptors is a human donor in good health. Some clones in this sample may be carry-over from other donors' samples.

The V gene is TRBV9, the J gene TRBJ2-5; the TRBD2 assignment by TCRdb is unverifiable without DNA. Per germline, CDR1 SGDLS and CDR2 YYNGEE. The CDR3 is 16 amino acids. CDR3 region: CASSDGTSGVQETQYF.

This chain's CDR3 is CASSLALPETQYF. The rearrangement links TRBV28 to TRBJ2-5. CDR1 and CDR2 from the germline V gene are MDHEN and SYDVKM. The CDR3 has 13 residues.

CDR3 in amino acids: CASSLEAAGGIYEQYF. The gene calls are TRBV4-2 and TRBJ2-7; there is no DNA to check the TCRdb D call of TRBD2. The CDR3 covers 16 residues. Germline CDR1 reads LGHNA; CDR2 reads YNFKEQ.

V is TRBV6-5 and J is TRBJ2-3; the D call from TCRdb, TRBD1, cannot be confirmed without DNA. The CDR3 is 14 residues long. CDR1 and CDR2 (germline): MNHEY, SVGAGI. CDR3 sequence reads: CASSPPGYTDTQYF.

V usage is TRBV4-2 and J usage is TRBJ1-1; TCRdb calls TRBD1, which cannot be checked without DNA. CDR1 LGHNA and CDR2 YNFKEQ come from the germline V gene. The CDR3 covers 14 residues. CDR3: CASSHPATGTEAFF.

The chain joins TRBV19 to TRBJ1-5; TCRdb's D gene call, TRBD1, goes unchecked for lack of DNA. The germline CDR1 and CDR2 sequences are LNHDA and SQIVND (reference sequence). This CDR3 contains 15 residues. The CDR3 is CASSMLGQGNQPQHF.

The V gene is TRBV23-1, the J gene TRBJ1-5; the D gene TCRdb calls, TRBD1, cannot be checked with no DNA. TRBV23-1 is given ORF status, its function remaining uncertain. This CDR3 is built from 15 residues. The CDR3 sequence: CASNLTRDTYQPQHF.

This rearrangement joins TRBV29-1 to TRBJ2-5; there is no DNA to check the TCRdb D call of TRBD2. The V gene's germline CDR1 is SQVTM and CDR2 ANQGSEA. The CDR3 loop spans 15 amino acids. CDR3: CSVEGTGGLQETQYF.

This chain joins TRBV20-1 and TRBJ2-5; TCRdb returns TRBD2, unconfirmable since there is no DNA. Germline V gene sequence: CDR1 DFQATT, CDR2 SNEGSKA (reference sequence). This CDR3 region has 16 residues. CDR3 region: CSARDVLAGDQETQYF.

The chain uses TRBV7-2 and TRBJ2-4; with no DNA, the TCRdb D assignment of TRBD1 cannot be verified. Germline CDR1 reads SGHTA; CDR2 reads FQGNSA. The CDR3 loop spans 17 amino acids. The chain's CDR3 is CASSLGKGALAKNIQYF.

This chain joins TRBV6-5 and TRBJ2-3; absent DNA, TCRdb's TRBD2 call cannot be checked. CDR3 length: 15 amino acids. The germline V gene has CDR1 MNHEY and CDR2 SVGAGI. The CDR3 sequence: CASSYKKGGPDTQYF.

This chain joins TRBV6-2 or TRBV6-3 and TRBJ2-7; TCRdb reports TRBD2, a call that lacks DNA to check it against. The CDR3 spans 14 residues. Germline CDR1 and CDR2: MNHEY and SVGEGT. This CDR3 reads CASSTLAVSYEQYF.

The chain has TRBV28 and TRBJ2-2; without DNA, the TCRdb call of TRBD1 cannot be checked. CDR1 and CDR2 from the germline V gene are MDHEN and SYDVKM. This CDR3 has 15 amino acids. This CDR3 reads CASSFNRFLLGELFF.

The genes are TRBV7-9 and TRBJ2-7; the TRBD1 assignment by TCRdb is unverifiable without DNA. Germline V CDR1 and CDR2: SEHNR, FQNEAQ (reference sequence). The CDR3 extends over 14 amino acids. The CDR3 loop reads CASSLAGGIYEQYF.

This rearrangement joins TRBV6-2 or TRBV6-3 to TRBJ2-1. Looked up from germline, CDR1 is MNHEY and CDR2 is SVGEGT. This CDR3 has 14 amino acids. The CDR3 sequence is CASSYSRTYNEQFF.